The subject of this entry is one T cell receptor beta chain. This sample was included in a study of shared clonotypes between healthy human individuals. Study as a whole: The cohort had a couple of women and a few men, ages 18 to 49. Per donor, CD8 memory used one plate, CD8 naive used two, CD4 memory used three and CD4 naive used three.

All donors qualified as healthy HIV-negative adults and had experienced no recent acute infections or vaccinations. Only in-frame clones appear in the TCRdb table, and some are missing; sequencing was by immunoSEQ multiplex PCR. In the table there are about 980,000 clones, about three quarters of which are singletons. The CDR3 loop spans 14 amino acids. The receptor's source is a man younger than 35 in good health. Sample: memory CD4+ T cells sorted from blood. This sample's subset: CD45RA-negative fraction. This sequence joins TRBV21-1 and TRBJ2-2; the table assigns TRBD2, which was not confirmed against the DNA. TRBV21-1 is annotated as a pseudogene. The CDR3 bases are TGTGCCAGCCCTAGCGGGGGGGACACCGGGGAGCTGTTTTTT. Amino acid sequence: CASPSGGDTGELFF.